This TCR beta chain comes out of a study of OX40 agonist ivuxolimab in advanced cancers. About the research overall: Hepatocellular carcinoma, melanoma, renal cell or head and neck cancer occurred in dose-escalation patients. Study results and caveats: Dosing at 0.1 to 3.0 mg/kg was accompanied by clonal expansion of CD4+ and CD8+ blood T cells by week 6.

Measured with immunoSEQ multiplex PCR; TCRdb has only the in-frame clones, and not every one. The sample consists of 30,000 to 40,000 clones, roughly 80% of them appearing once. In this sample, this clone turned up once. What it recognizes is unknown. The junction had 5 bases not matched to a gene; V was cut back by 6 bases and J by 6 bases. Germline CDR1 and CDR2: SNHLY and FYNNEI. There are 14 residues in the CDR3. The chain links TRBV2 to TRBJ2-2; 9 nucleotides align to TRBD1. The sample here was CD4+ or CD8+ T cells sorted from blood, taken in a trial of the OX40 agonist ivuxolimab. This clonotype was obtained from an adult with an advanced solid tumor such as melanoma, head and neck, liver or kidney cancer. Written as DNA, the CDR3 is TGTGCCAGCAGCGCCGACAGGGGGTCCGGGGAGCTGTTTTTT. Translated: CASSADRGSGELFF. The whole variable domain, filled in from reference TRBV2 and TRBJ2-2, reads EPEVTQTPSHQVTQMGQEVILRCVPISNHLYFYWYRQILGQKVEFLVSFYNNEISEKSEIFDDQFSVERPDGSNFTLKIRSTKLEDSAMYFCASSADRGSGELFFGEGSRLTVL.